Following are 6 T cell receptor beta chains from one sample sequenced in a study of Ad26.COV2.S vaccination and SARS-CoV-2 variants. Clones were sequenced by immunoSEQ multiplex PCR, and TCRdb holds only the in-frame ones, with some missing. The repertoire includes 510,000 or so clones, around nine tenths of them detected once, and about 13% sits in the top ten. The treatment is: around 19 received Ad26.COV2.S at low or high dose, single or two shots; about 5 received placebo; per-sample allocation not given. Material that was analyzed had been drawn on day 63 after the first vaccine or placebo injection. Sequenced here: peripheral blood, sampled in a trial of Ad26.COV2.S vaccine versus placebo. These receptors all come from a person between 18 and 65 years old who received the Ad26.COV2.S COVID-19 vaccine or a placebo.

The chain employs TRBV7-5 and TRBJ2-4; TRBD1, as called in the table, went unchecked against the DNA. TRBV7-5 is labeled a pseudogene. The CDR3 sequence is 18 residues long. CDR3 loop: CARSLRTGGRWAKNIQYF. CDR3 DNA: TGTGCCAGAAGCTTACGGACAGGGGGCCGGTGGGCCAAAAACATTCAGTACTTC.

The chain carries TRBV9 and TRBJ1-1; no firm D call. This CDR3 has 14 amino acids. V was cut by 3 bases and J by 4 bases, with 13 bases left in between. Germline CDR1 and CDR2: SGDLS and YYNGEE. As DNA, the CDR3 is TGTGCCAGCAGCGGAGCAGGACTTTCCACTGAAGCTTTCTTT. This translates into CASSGAGLSTEAFF.

This clone was recorded once. The chain employs TRBV28 and TRBJ2-7, with a tentative D call TRBD2 (5 bases). Trimming cost V 4 bases and J 5 bases, with 21 bases left between them. Germline CDR1 reads MDHEN; CDR2 reads SYDVKM. The CDR3 consists of 16 residues. The DNA for the CDR3 is TGTGCCAGCAGTTCCCCCCGGAGAGGGAAAGCTCACGAGCAGTACTTC. It translates to CASSSPRRGKAHEQYF.

This clone was detected once. The CDR3 loop reads CASKFQTGSYEQYF. The CDR3 region has the DNA TGTGCCAGCAAGTTCCAAACCGGCTCCTACGAGCAGTACTTC. This chain links TRBV27 with TRBJ2-7; D gene uncertain. CDR1 and CDR2 from the germline V gene are MNHEY and SMNVEV (reference sequence). The CDR3 extends over 14 amino acids. V was cut by 7 bases and J by 0 bases, with 13 bases left in between.

This clone was recorded only once. The chain uses TRBV7-8 and TRBJ1-1, with D possibly TRBD1 on 5 matching bases. The CDR3 contains 16 residues. V was clipped by 5 bases and J by 5 bases, with 21 bases between them. Looked up from germline, CDR1 is SGHVS and CDR2 is FQNEAQ. CDR3: CASSPGTASPHTEAFF. CDR3 nucleotide sequence: TGTGCCAGCAGCCCTGGGACCGCCTCACCTCATACTGAAGCTTTCTTT.

This chain joins TRBV6-5 and TRBJ1-2; D remains unclear. The V and J ends lost 2 bases and 8 bases respectively, with 15 bases between them. CDR1 MNHEY and CDR2 SVGAGI come from the germline V gene. This CDR3 spans 14 amino acids. CDR3 sequence reads: CASSYAPGFGGYTF. CDR3 coding DNA: TGTGCCAGCAGTTACGCTCCAGGATTCGGCGGCTACACCTTC.